A single T cell receptor (beta chain) is shown here with its context. This specimen comes from a study of blood T cell repertoires in COVID-19. Study-wide background: Sample material is recorded as cDNA or gDNA derived from T cells, B-cell-depleted T cells, or PBMCs.

The ends were cut back, 5 bases at V and 8 bases at J, with 10 bases in the middle. The CDR3 runs to 12 residues. Original methodology: Scientists estimated how many nucleated cells there were by amplifying reference gene primers. Data came from immunoSEQ multiplex PCR; TCRdb stores just in-frame clones and leaves some out. That table is the source of V, J and clone size, and D and trimming were worked out from the DNA. Of tens of thousands of clones in the sample, 80% to 85% were seen once. What was sequenced was peripheral blood. The chain has TRBV12-3 or TRBV12-4 and TRBJ1-3, with D unclear. This receptor was taken from an older woman with acute or convalescent COVID-19. CDR3 sequence reads: CASSRGFYTIYF. As DNA, the CDR3 is TGTGCCAGCAGTCGCGGGTTTTACACCATATATTTT.